This record concerns one T cell receptor beta chain sequence. The antigen is unknown. These data originate in a study of a mutant IDH1 vaccine in newly diagnosed glioma. Study-wide background: First vaccine doses came 4-6 weeks after radiotherapy alone, or with temozolomide cycles.

Sequencing used immunoSEQ multiplex PCR; TCRdb keeps in-frame clones, though not all of them. There are under 40,000 clones in the sample; over 85% occur only once, and around 2.4% lies in the top ten. The time point: week 47, end of study. Doses of 300 ug of mutant IDH1 20-mer peptide were given with topical imiquimod. The source of this sequence is a man aged 35 to 55 with glioma. The sample was PBMCs, taken from a glioma patient whose treatment included an IDH1 peptide vaccine.

CDR3 nucleotides: TGTGCCAGTAGAGAGCGGGAGGGTAAAATTCAGTACTTC. This translates into CASREREGKIQYF. The chain has TRBV19 and TRBJ2-4; 10 bases fit TRBD2. The V segment lost 6 bases and the J segment 10 bases; nucleotides outside the gene matches: 6. CDR3 length equals 13 residues. Germline CDR1 and CDR2: LNHDA and SQIVND (reference sequence).